A single sample is the source of the 29 T cell receptor beta chains below, sequenced in a study of T-cell reconstitution after alpha-beta-depleted transplantation in children. For TCRbeta, the library was prepared with unique molecular identifiers. TCRdb passed the PCR reads through MiXCR, listing each CDR3 protein once. The table has about 500,000 distinct CDR3 sequences, approximately 10% seen once. Sequences were derived from PBMCs, mostly from graft donor cells, sampled 180 days after TCRalphabeta/CD19-depleted stem cell transplant. The source of these receptors is a female patient between 2 and 15 years old who had a stem cell transplant for aplastic anemia, so the T cells may come from the graft donor.

This chain uses TRBV18 with TRBJ1-2; tentative D call: TRBD1 (5 bases). Deletions cut 3 bases from V and 8 bases from J, with 10 bases between. The V gene's germline CDR1 is KGHSH and CDR2 LQKENI. The length of the CDR3 is 12 residues. DNA for the CDR3: TGTGCCAGCTCACCCACCGGGGACGGCTACACCTTC. The encoded protein is CASSPTGDGYTF.

This clonotype was picked up many times. The CDR3 spells CASSRGPGELFF. CDR3 DNA sequence: TGTGCCAGCAGTCGGGGACCCGGGGAGCTGTTTTTT. The chain carries TRBV12-3 or TRBV12-4 and TRBJ2-2, with D possibly being TRBD1 or TRBD2 (5 bases each). CDR3 length: 12 amino acids. Trimming took 5 bases from V and 6 from J, leaving 7 bases between them.

The genes are TRBV20-1 and TRBJ2-3, with 9 bases identical to TRBD1. Looked up from germline, CDR1 is DFQATT and CDR2 is SNEGSKA (reference sequence). The length of the CDR3 is 14 residues. Trimming cost V 6 bases and J 2 bases; bases outside gene matches: 6. The CDR3 sequence: CSAAGQGNTDTQYF. The CDR3 nucleotides are TGCAGTGCCGCCGGACAGGGGAACACAGATACGCAGTATTTT.

This clonotype was recorded a few times. The chain has TRBV5-6 and TRBJ2-1, with unresolved D. The V gene lost 3 bases and the J gene lost 10 bases, with 11 bases spanning the gap. Germline CDR1 SGHDT, CDR2 YYEEEE. The CDR3 runs 12 residues. CDR3 in amino acids: CASSSLGREQFF. CDR3 coding DNA: TGTGCCAGCAGCTCGCTAGGGCGGGAGCAGTTCTTC. The full variable domain, rest sourced from reference TRBV5-6 and TRBJ2-1, is DAGVTQSPTHLIKTRGQQVTLRCSPKSGHDTVSWYQQALGQGPQFIFQYYEEEERQRGNFPDRFSGHQFPNYSSELNVNALLLGDSALYLCASSSLGREQFFGPGTRLTVL.

The sample holds a few counts of this clonotype. V and J are TRBV19 and TRBJ1-5, with D possibly TRBD1 on 5 matching bases. Germline values: CDR1 LNHDA, CDR2 SQIVND (reference sequence). The CDR3 runs to 16 residues. Trimming pared 5 bases from V and 0 bases from J, leaving 14 bases between. The CDR3 nucleotides read TGTGCCAGTAGTGATGTTGGGGGAGGTAGCAATCAGCCCCAGCATTTT. It encodes CASSDVGGGSNQPQHF.

A few counts support this clonotype. This rearrangement joins TRBV18 to TRBJ2-2, with D tentatively TRBD2 (6 bases). This CDR3 spans 15 amino acids. V was clipped by 1 base and J by 4 bases, with 10 bases between them. Germline CDR1 and CDR2: KGHSH and LQKENI. CDR3 DNA: TGTGCCAGCTCACCACGACTAGTTAGCACCGGGGAGCTGTTTTTT. Its protein is CASSPRLVSTGELFF.

The chain joins TRBV19 to TRBJ1-2; perhaps TRBD1 as D (5 bases). The CDR3 is 13 residues long. Deletions cut 0 bases from V and 6 bases from J, with 8 bases between. Germline values: CDR1 LNHDA, CDR2 SQIVND (reference sequence). CDR3 sequence reads: CASSIDRGNGYTF. CDR3 bases: TGTGCCAGTAGTATAGATCGGGGGAATGGCTACACCTTC.

This clonotype was found many times. CDR3 residues: CSATGTRGAYYEQYF. The CDR3 DNA follows: TGCAGTGCTACGGGGACCCGCGGTGCTTACTACGAGCAGTACTTC. J is TRBJ2-7 and V is TRBV20-1; the D call may be TRBD1 or TRBD2 (5 bases each). Germline CDR1 reads DFQATT; CDR2 reads SNEGSKA (reference sequence). The CDR3 sequence is 15 residues long. The V gene lost 4 bases and the J gene lost 3 bases, with 19 bases spanning the gap.

V and J are TRBV12-3 or TRBV12-4 and TRBJ1-1, with D perhaps matching TRBD1 (5 bases). Trimming left V 6 bases short and J 1 base short, with 15 bases between. This CDR3 comprises 15 residues. The CDR3 DNA sequence: TGTGCCAGCAGCCTCAGGCCGGGGCAGAACACTGAAGCTTTCTTT. Protein: CASSLRPGQNTEAFF.

The rearrangement uses TRBV5-1 and TRBJ2-2; D unresolved. There are 15 residues in the CDR3. In germline, CDR1 is SGHRS, CDR2 YFSETQ. Between the trimmed V and J ends, which lost 0 bases and 6 bases, there was a span of 12 bases. The CDR3 loop reads CASSLESPGPGELFF. Here the CDR3 DNA reads TGCGCCAGCAGCTTGGAGAGCCCCGGTCCCGGGGAGCTGTTTTTT.

In its sample, this clonotype was seen a few times. V usage is TRBV28 and J usage is TRBJ2-4, with TRBD1 matching 8 bases. The CDR3 extends over 15 amino acids. V shed 6 bases and J 2 bases; nucleotides not matched to a gene: 6. CDR1 MDHEN and CDR2 SYDVKM come from the germline V gene. Here the CDR3 DNA reads TGTGCCAGCAGGTCTCAGGGGGCGACCAAAAACATTCAGTACTTC. Its protein is CASRSQGATKNIQYF.

This clonotype was recorded at least ten times. The rearrangement joins TRBV20-1 to TRBJ2-5; possible D gene TRBD1, 6 bases. Looked up from germline, CDR1 is DFQATT and CDR2 is SNEGSKA (reference sequence). This CDR3 comprises 14 residues. The V gene lost 0 bases and the J gene lost 5 bases, with 13 bases spanning the gap. The CDR3 sequence is CSARDARGGETQYF. In DNA form, the CDR3 reads TGCAGTGCTAGAGATGCCAGGGGCGGCGAGACCCAGTACTTC.

In this sample, this clonotype turned up a few times. V and J are TRBV6-1 and TRBJ2-1; 8 nucleotides align to TRBD1. The CDR3 contains 16 residues. The J segment lost 7 bases and the V segment lost 6 bases, leaving 14 bases of the junction unmatched. CDR1 is MNHNS, CDR2 SASEGT, per germline. The CDR3 protein is CASSRGPGASWNEQFF. The CDR3 DNA reads as TGTGCCAGCAGCAGGGGGCCGGGGGCTAGTTGGAATGAGCAGTTCTTC.

This clonotype was observed at least ten times. The chain carries TRBV20-1 and TRBJ2-7; TRBD1 is a possible D gene (6 bases). Trimming pared 0 bases from V and 2 bases from J, leaving 14 bases between. The CDR3 length is 15 residues. Germline lookup yields CDR1 DFQATT and CDR2 SNEGSKA (reference sequence). This CDR3 is CSARDLDQGPYEQYF. The DNA for the CDR3 is TGCAGTGCTAGAGACCTAGATCAGGGGCCCTACGAGCAGTACTTC.

This clonotype showed up just a few times. CDR3 coding DNA: TGTGCCAGCAGCTTGGCCACCGCCAACTATGGCTACACCTTC. Protein sequence: CASSLATANYGYTF. The genes are TRBV5-5 and TRBJ1-2; D unresolved. The V gene's germline CDR1 is SGHKS and CDR2 YYEKEE (reference sequence). V shed 0 bases and J shed 2 bases, with 8 bases lying between them. This CDR3 has 14 amino acids. The full variable domain, with the rest looked up from reference TRBV5-5 and TRBJ1-2, is DAGVTQSPTHLIKTRGQQVTLRCSPISGHKSVSWYQQVLGQGPQFIFQYYEKEERGRGNFPDRFSARQFPNYSSELNVNALLLGDSALYLCASSLATANYGYTFGSGTRLTVV.

The rearrangement uses TRBV6-2 or TRBV6-3 and TRBJ1-5, with a tentative D call TRBD1 (5 bases). The CDR3 runs 15 residues. Per the germline V gene, CDR1 is MNHEY and CDR2 is SVGEGT. Trimming took 4 bases from V and 7 from J, leaving 17 bases between them. The CDR3 sequence is CASSSFGEWDQPQHF. The CDR3 DNA sequence: TGTGCCAGCAGTTCGTTCGGGGAGTGGGACCAGCCCCAGCATTTT.

The chain has TRBV7-9 and TRBJ1-2, with a possible D match to TRBD1 (5 bases). Germline lookup yields CDR1 SEHNR and CDR2 FQNEAQ (reference sequence). The CDR3 sequence is 17 residues long. Trimming left V 3 bases short and J 3 bases short, with 20 bases between. The CDR3 region is CASSFGTDVPSHYGYTF. CDR3 nucleotides: TGTGCCAGCAGCTTTGGGACGGATGTTCCGTCCCACTATGGCTACACCTTC.

The CDR3 sequence is CASSLAGTSGPGGQETQYF. For the CDR3, the DNA is TGTGCCAGCAGTTTGGCCGGGACTAGCGGCCCCGGAGGGCAAGAGACCCAGTACTTC. The rearrangement joins TRBV2 to TRBJ2-5; 11 bases are shared with TRBD2. Germline CDR1 reads SNHLY; CDR2 reads FYNNEI. Trimming took 5 bases from V and 2 from J; bases not matched to a gene: 16. The CDR3 is 19 residues long.

This clonotype was picked up a small number of times. The gene calls are TRBV6-5 and TRBJ2-1; D not resolved. Germline V gene data show CDR1 as MNHEY and CDR2 as SVGAGI. Trimming took 4 bases from V and 4 from J, leaving 17 bases between them. CDR3 length: 16 residues. CDR3 residues: CASSWWVREQYNEQFF. CDR3 DNA sequence: TGTGCCAGCAGTTGGTGGGTTCGAGAACAGTACAATGAGCAGTTCTTC.

The rearrangement uses TRBV3-1 and TRBJ2-3, with 9 nucleotides matching TRBD2. The CDR3 sequence is 16 residues long. Germline V CDR1 and CDR2: LGHDT, YNNKEL (reference sequence). With V trimmed by 0 bases and J by 4 bases, 5 bases remained unmatched. The CDR3 region is CASSQDLAGPPDTQYF. CDR3 DNA sequence: TGTGCCAGCAGCCAAGATCTAGCGGGGCCCCCAGATACGCAGTATTTT.

This clonotype has just a few counts. This rearrangement joins TRBV3-1 to TRBJ2-1; D is tentatively TRBD1 or TRBD2 (5 bases each). Germline V lookup: CDR1 LGHDT, CDR2 YNNKEL (reference sequence). V was cut by 4 bases and J by 5 bases, with 15 bases left in between. The CDR3 is made up of 15 amino acids. This CDR3 is CASSPGPIPNNEQFF. The DNA of the CDR3 is TGTGCCAGCAGCCCGGGACCAATACCCAACAATGAGCAGTTCTTC.

This clonotype was seen more than once but under ten times. The chain joins TRBV28 to TRBJ2-3; TRBD2 matches at 8 bases. V shed 5 bases, J shed 2 bases, and the junction held 12 bases outside the gene matches. The CDR3 covers 17 residues. CDR1 and CDR2 (germline): MDHEN, SYDVKM. In nucleotides, the CDR3 is TGTGCCAGCAGTCTTATCTTCGGTAGCGGGAACACAGATACGCAGTATTTT. It translates to CASSLIFGSGNTDTQYF. Using reference TRBV28 and TRBJ2-3 for the parts outside the CDR3, the full variable domain is DVKVTQSSRYLVKRTGEKVFLECVQDMDHENMFWYRQDPGLGLRLIYFSYDVKMKEKGDIPEGYSVSREKKERFSLILESASTNQTSMYLCASSLIFGSGNTDTQYFGPGTRLTVL.

This clonotype appeared many times. The J gene is TRBJ2-1, the V gene TRBV7-2; a possible D gene is TRBD1 (5 bases). This CDR3 comprises 8 residues. Germline CDR1 and CDR2: SGHTA and FQGNSA. The V and J ends lost 8 bases and 14 bases respectively, with 7 bases between them. CDR3 DNA sequence: TGTGCCAGCGGCAGGGAGTTCTTC. Protein: CASGREFF.

This clonotype came up a few times. The chain joins TRBV6-2 or TRBV6-3 to TRBJ2-7, with D hard to call. The CDR3 totals 13 residues. Germline V gene sequence: CDR1 MNHEY, CDR2 SVGEGT. V lost 2 bases to trimming and J lost 2 bases, with 7 bases between them. CDR3 sequence reads: CASSYSLTYEQYV. DNA of the CDR3: TGTGCCAGCAGTTACAGCCTTACCTACGAGCAGTACGTC.

This clonotype was found a few times. The CDR3 is CASSISGLTYEQYF. The CDR3 DNA reads as TGTGCCAGCAGCATTTCGGGACTTACCTACGAGCAGTACTTC. The V call is TRBV12-3 or TRBV12-4, the J call TRBJ2-7, with a possible D match to TRBD2 (6 bases). This CDR3 contains 14 residues. Deletions cut 6 bases from V and 2 bases from J, with 14 bases between.

This clonotype was seen a handful of times. The CDR3 nucleotides read TGTGCCACCAGCAGAGTTCCCGCGGGACAGTCCTACGAGCAGTACGTC. It specifies CATSRVPAGQSYEQYV. The chain recombines TRBV15 with TRBJ2-7; D perhaps matches TRBD1 (7 bases). CDR1 is LNHNV and CDR2 is YYDKDF in the germline V gene (reference sequence). The CDR3 covers 16 residues. V lost 1 base and J lost 1, with 14 bases in between.

This clonotype was seen more than once but under ten times. The chain recombines TRBV28 with TRBJ1-1, with 8 bases identical to TRBD1. V lost 2 bases to trimming and J lost 1 base; unmatched junction nucleotides: 12. CDR3 length: 18 amino acids. Germline-derived CDR1 and CDR2 are MDHEN and SYDVKM. CDR3: CASSLRGRYRGRNTEAFF. The CDR3, as DNA: TGTGCCAGCAGTTTAAGAGGCCGATACAGGGGGAGGAACACTGAAGCTTTCTTT.

This clonotype appeared a few times. Here the CDR3 DNA reads TGCAGCGCCCCGGGGGATGGTCAAACTGAAGCTTTCTTT. It codes for CSAPGDGQTEAFF. The chain links TRBV29-1 to TRBJ1-1, with a tentative D call TRBD1 (5 bases). This CDR3 has 13 residues. CDR1 and CDR2 (germline): SQVTM, ANQGSEA. The V end was cut by 7 bases, the J end by 5 bases, with 17 bases between. The whole variable domain, remainder taken from reference TRBV29-1 and TRBJ1-1, is SAVISQKPSRDICQRGTSLTIQCQVDSQVTMMFWYRQQPGQSLTLIATANQGSEATYESGFVIDKFPISRPNLTFSTLTVSNMSPEDSSIYLCSAPGDGQTEAFFGQGTRLTVV.

Ten or more counts support this clonotype. The chain recombines TRBV12-3 or TRBV12-4 with TRBJ2-1, with 7 bases lining up with TRBD1. This CDR3 region has 16 residues. V trimming: 6 bases; J trimming: 5 bases; junction bases outside the gene matches: 13. CDR3 sequence (DNA): TGTGCCAGCAGCGCTCCCCCACAGGGGAGCAACAATGAGCAGTTCTTC. Translation: CASSAPPQGSNNEQFF.